This T cell receptor beta chain comes out of a study of monozygotic twins with inflammatory bowel disease. This CDR3 spans 16 amino acids. Germline CDR1 SGHRS, CDR2 YFSETQ. TCRdb re-analyzed the 5' RACE reads; it lists each CDR3 protein once, without DNA. In total, the table holds 300,000 to 450,000 distinct CDR3 sequences. The clonotype was recovered from a human donor with ulcerative colitis or Crohn's disease, or a healthy co-twin of an affected twin (not recorded which). Sequences were obtained from blood. The chain has TRBV5-1 and TRBJ2-1; TCRdb selects TRBD1, and the lack of DNA leaves this call unchecked. CDR3: CASSLGRGVGFNEQFF.